Following are 27 T cell receptor beta chains from one sample sequenced in a study of T cell responses to AZD1222 COVID-19 vaccine. The assay was immunoSEQ multiplex PCR, and TCRdb's table has in-frame clones only and misses some. The sample holds 150,000 or so clones, about 91% seen once. Sequences were derived from peripheral blood, sampled on day 0 of AZD1222 vaccination. These receptors all come from an adult in good health.

The chain links TRBV27 to TRBJ2-4; tentatively, D is TRBD2 (5 bases). This CDR3 comprises 14 residues. The V gene's germline CDR1 is MNHEY and CDR2 SMNVEV (reference sequence). The V end was cut by 4 bases, the J end by 1 base, with 8 bases between. The CDR3 here is CASSSLAAKNIQYF. The CDR3 region has the DNA TGTGCCAGCAGTTCGCTAGCTGCCAAAAACATTCAGTACTTC.

The CDR3 loop is CASSKEYLRGSYNEQFF. CDR3 coding DNA: TGTGCCAGCAGCAAAGAGTATCTTCGCGGGAGCTACAATGAGCAGTTCTTC. The chain recombines TRBV21-1 with TRBJ2-1; the table's D call of TRBD2 was not tested on the DNA. TRBV21-1 is reported as a pseudogene. The CDR3 has 17 residues.

CDR3 DNA: TGTGCCACCAGTGCCCAGGGCGGGAGGGCAGATACGCAGTATTTT. Translation: CATSAQGGRADTQYF. This chain uses TRBV24-1 with TRBJ2-3, with TRBD2 matching over 9 bases. From germline, CDR1 is KGHDR and CDR2 SFDVKD. This CDR3 contains 15 residues. J was trimmed by 4 bases and V by 5 bases; bases with no gene match: 6.

The rearrangement links TRBV5-6 to TRBJ1-3, with D hard to call. Deletions cut 0 bases from V and 1 base from J, with 20 bases between. Germline V CDR1 and CDR2: SGHDT, YYEEEE. The CDR3 loop spans 19 amino acids. CDR3 region: CASSLEGLSSEGSGNTIYF. Here the CDR3 DNA reads TGTGCCAGCAGCTTGGAAGGTCTCAGTTCGGAAGGGTCTGGAAACACCATATATTTT.

In this sample, this clone turned up once. The chain joins TRBV2 to TRBJ1-1; no firm D call. This CDR3 spans 13 amino acids. Germline V CDR1 and CDR2: SNHLY, FYNNEI. Between the trimmed V and J ends, which lost 6 bases and 2 bases, there was a span of 10 bases. CDR3 in DNA: TGTGCCAGCAGCGTGGATTATAACACTGAAGCTTTCTTT. Translating it yields CASSVDYNTEAFF.

The chain joins TRBV3-1 (or the pseudogene TRBV3-2) to TRBJ2-4; D possibly corresponds to TRBD2 (5 bases). V dropped 1 base and J dropped 9 bases, with 19 bases sitting between them. The CDR3 consists of 16 residues. Per the germline V gene, CDR1 is LGHDT and CDR2 is YNNKEL (reference sequence). DNA of the CDR3: TGTGCCAGCAGCCAAGTCGGAACGGCGGCCGGAGGCATTCAGTACTTC. It yields the protein CASSQVGTAAGGIQYF.

The CDR3 DNA follows: TGTGCCATCAGACGCGGGACCGGAGGAGATACGCAGTATTTT. Translation: CAIRRGTGGDTQYF. This chain uses TRBV10-3 with TRBJ2-3, with D possibly TRBD2 on 6 matching bases. V shed 6 bases and J shed 5 bases, with 15 bases lying between them. CDR3 length: 14 amino acids. Germline V lookup: CDR1 ENHRY, CDR2 SYGVKD.

The rearrangement links TRBV11-2 to TRBJ1-1; D gene ambiguous. Germline values: CDR1 SGHAT, CDR2 FQNNGV. The V and J ends lost 2 bases and 4 bases respectively, with 8 bases between them. CDR3 length: 13 amino acids. CDR3 sequence: CASSLLPFTEAFF. DNA of the CDR3: TGTGCCAGCAGCTTACTTCCCTTCACTGAAGCTTTCTTT.

This chain uses TRBV6-6 with TRBJ1-2; D gene ambiguous. The CDR3 runs 11 residues. V gave up 2 bases and J gave up 8 bases, with 6 bases separating them. Germline assignment: CDR1 MNHNY and CDR2 SVGAGI (reference sequence). In DNA form, the CDR3 reads TGTGCCAGCAGTTACGGCGAAGGCTACACCTTC. Its translation: CASSYGEGYTF.

This sequence joins TRBV28 and TRBJ2-4; a weak D match, TRBD1 (5 bases). Trimming took 7 bases from V and 1 from J, leaving 14 bases between them. Germline V CDR1 and CDR2: MDHEN, SYDVKM. This CDR3 has 15 amino acids. CDR3 DNA sequence: TGTGCCAGCACCCCCTTTGGGGCTGCCAAAAACATTCAGTACTTC. Translated: CASTPFGAAKNIQYF.

This sequence joins TRBV9 and TRBJ2-1; TRBD2 aligns across 8 bases. The V and J ends lost 0 bases and 6 bases, in that order; junction bases with no gene match: 8. The CDR3 covers 16 residues. From germline, CDR1 is SGDLS and CDR2 YYNGEE. CDR3 residues: CASSVVGGRYGNEQFF. CDR3 bases: TGTGCCAGCAGCGTAGTCGGCGGGAGGTATGGCAATGAGCAGTTCTTC.

The chain joins TRBV3-1 (or the pseudogene TRBV3-2) to TRBJ1-2; possible D gene TRBD1, 5 bases. The V gene lost 9 bases and the J gene lost 5 bases, with 19 bases spanning the gap. CDR3 length: 14 amino acids. CDR1 LGHDT and CDR2 YNNKEL come from the germline V gene (reference sequence). The CDR3, as DNA: TGTGCCAGTAGCTACTTAAGCGGGGGGTATGGCTACACCTTC. Its protein product is CASSYLSGGYGYTF.

This clone came up a few times. This rearrangement joins TRBV4-1 to TRBJ2-2, with a tentative D call TRBD1 (5 bases). Per germline, CDR1 MGHRA and CDR2 YSYEKL. The CDR3 runs to 12 residues. V lost 4 bases and J lost 8, with 8 bases in between. The CDR3 DNA sequence: TGCGCCAGCAGCCTGGGGCAGGGGGAGCTGTTTTTT. Encoded protein: CASSLGQGELFF.

This rearrangement joins TRBV7-3 to TRBJ1-1; possible D gene TRBD1, 5 bases. Germline assignment: CDR1 SGHTA and CDR2 FQGTGA. There are 13 residues in the CDR3. Trimming cost V 0 bases and J 5 bases, with 7 bases left between them. As DNA, the CDR3 is TGTGCCAGCAGCTTAACAGGGGTTACTGAAGCTTTCTTT. This translates into CASSLTGVTEAFF.

This chain joins TRBV7-9 and TRBJ1-1, with D tentatively TRBD1 (6 bases). V was cut by 5 bases and J by 5 bases, with 9 bases left in between. Germline CDR1 is SEHNR and CDR2 is FQNEAQ (reference sequence). This CDR3 region has 12 residues. CDR3: CASSPGQTEAFF. The CDR3 DNA follows: TGTGCCAGCAGCCCTGGACAGACTGAAGCTTTCTTT. The variable domain in full, with the rest retrieved from reference TRBV7-9 and TRBJ1-1, is DTGVSQNPRHKITKRGQNVTFRCDPISEHNRLYWYRQTLGQGPEFLTYFQNEAQLEKSRLLSDRFSAERPKGSFSTLEIQRTEQGDSAMYLCASSPGQTEAFFGQGTRLTVV.

The chain couples TRBV4-1 to TRBJ1-1; TRBD1 aligns across 7 bases. J lost 2 bases, V lost 3 bases, and 6 bases had no gene match. CDR3 length: 15 amino acids. CDR1 is MGHRA and CDR2 is YSYEKL in the germline V gene. CDR3 DNA: TGCGCCAGCAGCCAGGAGGACAGGCTTAACACTGAAGCTTTCTTT. Amino acids: CASSQEDRLNTEAFF.

V and J are TRBV12-3 or TRBV12-4 and TRBJ2-3; D remains unclear. V dropped 9 bases and J dropped 8 bases, with 15 bases sitting between them. This CDR3 has 12 amino acids. The CDR3 loop is CASFRRLGTQYF. CDR3 coding DNA: TGTGCCAGTTTTCGCCGTTTGGGTACGCAGTATTTT.

The rearrangement uses TRBV7-2 and TRBJ2-1, with 11 bases aligning to TRBD2. Looked up from germline, CDR1 is SGHTA and CDR2 is FQGNSA. This CDR3 spans 17 amino acids. V dropped 1 base and J dropped 7; count of bases not matched to a gene: 9. The DNA for the CDR3 is TGTGCCAGCAGCTTAGAGGGTAGCGGGGGGGCCCGGAATGAGCAGTTCTTC. Its protein is CASSLEGSGGARNEQFF.

This sequence joins TRBV5-5 and TRBJ1-1; D remains unclear. V shed 3 bases and J shed 6 bases, with 12 bases lying between them. Germline V gene sequence: CDR1 SGHKS, CDR2 YYEKEE (reference sequence). The CDR3 has 13 residues. The CDR3 loop is CASSSNHGPEAFF. The CDR3 DNA reads TGTGCCAGCAGCTCGAACCATGGTCCTGAAGCTTTCTTT.

This clone was detected only once. This same CDR3 is encoded by further DNA sequences in the sample. This chain uses TRBV5-1 with TRBJ1-2; no definite D call. The germline CDR1 and CDR2 sequences are SGHRS and YFSETQ. CDR3 size: 11 residues. V lost 0 bases, J lost 5 bases, and 2 bases lay in between. The CDR3 is CASSLGYGYTF. DNA of the CDR3: TGCGCCAGCAGCTTGGGATATGGCTACACCTTC.

The V call is TRBV10-3, the J call TRBJ1-1, with a weak D call TRBD1 (5 bases). V shed 6 bases and J shed 8 bases, with 16 bases lying between them. The germline gives CDR1 ENHRY, CDR2 SYGVKD. The CDR3 spans 13 residues. Written as DNA, the CDR3 is TGTGCCATCAGCCCAGACACAGGTATCGAAGCTTTCTTT. It encodes CAISPDTGIEAFF.

J is TRBJ2-6 and V is TRBV13, with 12 positions matching TRBD1. The V and J ends lost 4 bases and 1 base, in that order; junction bases with no gene match: 11. This CDR3 is 20 amino acids long. Germline V gene sequence: CDR1 PRHDT, CDR2 FYEKMQ (reference sequence). The CDR3 sequence is CASSSYRRDRGRSGANVLTF. The CDR3 DNA reads TGTGCCAGCAGCTCATACAGGCGGGACAGGGGGCGATCTGGGGCCAACGTCCTGACTTTC.

This clone was detected only once. This chain uses TRBV7-2 with TRBJ2-1; TRBD2 agrees at 8 bases. Germline V lookup: CDR1 SGHTA, CDR2 FQGNSA. This CDR3 is 12 amino acids long. V was clipped by 1 base and J by 15 bases; unmatched bases: 5. Here the CDR3 reads CASSLGLAFPFF. The DNA of the CDR3 is TGTGCCAGCAGCTTAGGACTAGCGTTTCCGTTCTTC.

This chain links TRBV9 with TRBJ2-1; 8 bases are shared with TRBD2. Losses at the gene ends were 0 bases for V and 4 bases for J; bases not matched to a gene: 6. The CDR3 contains 16 residues. From germline, CDR1 is SGDLS and CDR2 YYNGEE. Written as DNA, the CDR3 is TGTGCCAGCAGCGTAGCTACTAGCGGACTTTACAATGAGCAGTTCTTC. It yields the protein CASSVATSGLYNEQFF. Based on the CDR3 plus reference TRBV9 and TRBJ2-1, the full variable domain is DSGVTQTPKHLITATGQRVTLRCSPRSGDLSVYWYQQSLDQGLQFLIQYYNGEERAKGNILERFSAQQFPDLHSELNLSSLELGDSALYFCASSVATSGLYNEQFFGPGTRLTVL.

The V call is TRBV6-5, the J call TRBJ2-5, with a weak D call TRBD1 (6 bases). Looked up from germline, CDR1 is MNHEY and CDR2 is SVGAGI. This CDR3 spans 13 amino acids. The V gene lost 6 bases and the J gene lost 7 bases, with 15 bases spanning the gap. The CDR3, as DNA: TGTGCCAGCAGGTTCGACAGGCGTGGGACCCAGTACTTC. It encodes CASRFDRRGTQYF.

The chain combines TRBV6-5 with TRBJ2-3, with D unresolved. Deletions cut 4 bases from V and 5 bases from J, with 10 bases between. This CDR3 comprises 13 residues. Germline V gene sequence: CDR1 MNHEY, CDR2 SVGAGI. CDR3 DNA: TGTGCCAGCAGTTCTATGGACGTAGATACGCAGTATTTT. As protein: CASSSMDVDTQYF.

This rearrangement joins TRBV9 to TRBJ1-3; no definite D call. The length of the CDR3 is 14 residues. Trimming shortened V by 0 bases and J by 8 bases, and 12 bases separated the two germline ends. The germline V gene encodes CDR1 SGDLS and CDR2 YYNGEE. CDR3: CASSVAGWEDTIYF. The DNA of the CDR3 is TGTGCCAGCAGCGTAGCTGGGTGGGAGGACACCATATATTTT. The entire variable domain, with the rest obtained from reference TRBV9 and TRBJ1-3, is as follows: DSGVTQTPKHLITATGQRVTLRCSPRSGDLSVYWYQQSLDQGLQFLIQYYNGEERAKGNILERFSAQQFPDLHSELNLSSLELGDSALYFCASSVAGWEDTIYFGEGSWLTVV.